This entry concerns a single T cell receptor (beta chain). This sample stems from a study of CD8 T cells in Susac syndrome. The CDR3 consists of 15 residues. Trimming pared 3 bases from V and 6 bases from J, leaving 14 bases between. CD8+ and CD4+ T cells taken from blood had their TCR beta sequenced. Reverse transcription used about 0.45 to 1 ug RNA and random hexamers. Amplification of TCR beta CDR3 across 54 Vbeta and 13 Jbeta was performed with immunoSEQ multiplex PCR. TCRdb recomputed calls from the immunoSEQ multiplex PCR reads with MiXCR, one row per CDR3 protein. The data contain about 120,000 distinct CDR3 sequences, around 90% of them singletons.

The receptor's source is a human donor in good health. The chain couples TRBV12-3 or TRBV12-4 to TRBJ1-4; D unclear. The sequenced sample was CD8+ T cells from PBMCs. The CDR3 region has the DNA TGTGCCAGCAGTTTTCGTCGAACAGCCGATGAAAAACTGTTTTTT. Translation gives CASSFRRTADEKLFF.